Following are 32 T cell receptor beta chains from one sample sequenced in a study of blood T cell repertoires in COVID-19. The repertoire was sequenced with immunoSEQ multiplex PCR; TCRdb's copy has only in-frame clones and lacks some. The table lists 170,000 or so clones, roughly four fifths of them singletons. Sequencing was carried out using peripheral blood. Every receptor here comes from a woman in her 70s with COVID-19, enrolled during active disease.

DNA for the CDR3: TGTGCCAGCAGTCTAAGGACAGGGCTATCGACATTCTATGGCTACACCTTC. It is translated as CASSLRTGLSTFYGYTF. V is TRBV28 and J is TRBJ1-2; 8 bases match TRBD1. The CDR3 is made up of 17 amino acids. Germline assignment: CDR1 MDHEN and CDR2 SYDVKM. Germline trimming cut 5 bases from V and 4 bases from J; bases unmatched to any gene: 15.

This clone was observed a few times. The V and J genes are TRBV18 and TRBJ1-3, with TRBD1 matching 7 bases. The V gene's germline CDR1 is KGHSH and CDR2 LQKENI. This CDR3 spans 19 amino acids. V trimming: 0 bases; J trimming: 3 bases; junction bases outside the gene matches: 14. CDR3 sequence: CASSPPVGGRGIGGNTIYF. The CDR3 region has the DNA TGTGCCAGCTCACCACCGGTCGGTGGCAGGGGGATCGGTGGAAACACCATATATTTT.

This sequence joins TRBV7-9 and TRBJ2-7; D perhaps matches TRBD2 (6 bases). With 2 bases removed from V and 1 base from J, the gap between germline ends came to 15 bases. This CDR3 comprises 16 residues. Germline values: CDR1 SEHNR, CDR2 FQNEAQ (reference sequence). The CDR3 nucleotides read TGTGCCAGCAGCTTATTTTTGGCAGGGACTTCCTACGAGCAGTACTTC. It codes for CASSLFLAGTSYEQYF. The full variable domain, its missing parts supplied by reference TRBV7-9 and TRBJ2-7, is DTGVSQNPRHKITKRGQNVTFRCDPISEHNRLYWYRQTLGQGPEFLTYFQNEAQLEKSRLLSDRFSAERPKGSFSTLEIQRTEQGDSAMYLCASSLFLAGTSYEQYFGPGTRLTVT.

DNA of the CDR3: TGTGCCAGCAGTTCCCCAGGGACAGGGGTTTATGGCTACACCTTC. Translated, it gives CASSSPGTGVYGYTF. The chain joins TRBV28 to TRBJ1-2, with 10 positions matching TRBD1. Germline values: CDR1 MDHEN, CDR2 SYDVKM. J lost 5 bases, V lost 4 bases, and 7 bases had no gene match. This CDR3 comprises 15 residues.

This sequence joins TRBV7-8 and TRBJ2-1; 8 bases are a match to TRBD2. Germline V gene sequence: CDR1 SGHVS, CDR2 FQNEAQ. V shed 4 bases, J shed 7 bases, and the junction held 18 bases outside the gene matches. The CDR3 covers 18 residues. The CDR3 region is CASSSGLAGSSPTNEQFF. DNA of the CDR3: TGTGCCAGCAGCTCAGGACTAGCCGGGTCATCCCCTACGAATGAGCAGTTCTTC.

This chain's CDR3 is CASSVLANNEQFF. The CDR3 DNA follows: TGTGCCAGCAGCGTACTAGCGAACAATGAGCAGTTCTTC. V gene TRBV9 combines with J gene TRBJ2-1, with D possibly being TRBD2 (6 bases). The germline V gene has CDR1 SGDLS and CDR2 YYNGEE. The CDR3 consists of 13 residues. V lost 1 base to trimming and J lost 5 bases, with 7 bases between them.

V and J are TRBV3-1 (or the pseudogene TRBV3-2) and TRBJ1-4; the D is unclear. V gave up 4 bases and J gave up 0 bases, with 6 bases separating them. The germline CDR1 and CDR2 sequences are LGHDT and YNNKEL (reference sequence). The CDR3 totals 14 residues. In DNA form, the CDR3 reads TGTGCCAGCAGCCTCGTTACAACTAATGAAAAACTGTTTTTT. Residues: CASSLVTTNEKLFF.

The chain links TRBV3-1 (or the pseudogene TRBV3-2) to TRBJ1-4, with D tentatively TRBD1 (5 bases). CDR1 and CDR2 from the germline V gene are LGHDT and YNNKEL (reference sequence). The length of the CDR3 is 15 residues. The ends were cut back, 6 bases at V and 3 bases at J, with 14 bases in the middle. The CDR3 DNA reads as TGTGCCAGCAGTTACCGGGGGGGAGCTAATGAAAAACTGTTTTTT. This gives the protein CASSYRGGANEKLFF.

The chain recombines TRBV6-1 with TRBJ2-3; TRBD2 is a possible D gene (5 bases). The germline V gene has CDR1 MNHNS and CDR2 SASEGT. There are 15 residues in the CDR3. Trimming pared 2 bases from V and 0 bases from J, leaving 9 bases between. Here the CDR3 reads CASSESGASTDTQYF. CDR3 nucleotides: TGTGCCAGCAGTGAAAGCGGAGCTAGCACAGATACGCAGTATTTT.

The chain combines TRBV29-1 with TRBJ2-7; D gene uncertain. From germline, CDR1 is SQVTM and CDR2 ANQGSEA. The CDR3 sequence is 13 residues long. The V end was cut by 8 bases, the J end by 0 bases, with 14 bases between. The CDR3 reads CSIFQILSYEQYF. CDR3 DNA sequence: TGCAGCATATTCCAAATACTCTCCTACGAGCAGTACTTC.

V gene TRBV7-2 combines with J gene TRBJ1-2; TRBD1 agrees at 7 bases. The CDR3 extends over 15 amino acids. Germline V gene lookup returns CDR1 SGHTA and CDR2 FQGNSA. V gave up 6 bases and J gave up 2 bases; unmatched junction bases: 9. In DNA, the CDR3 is TGTGCCAGCAGTGTAGGGGACAGACTAAACTATGGCTACACCTTC. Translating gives CASSVGDRLNYGYTF.

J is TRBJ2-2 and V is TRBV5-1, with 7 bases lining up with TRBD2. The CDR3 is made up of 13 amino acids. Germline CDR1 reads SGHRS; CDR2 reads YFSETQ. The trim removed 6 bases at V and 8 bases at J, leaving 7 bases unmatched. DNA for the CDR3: TGCGCCAGCAATCGGGGGGAAGAAGGGGAGCTGTTTTTT. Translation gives CASNRGEEGELFF.

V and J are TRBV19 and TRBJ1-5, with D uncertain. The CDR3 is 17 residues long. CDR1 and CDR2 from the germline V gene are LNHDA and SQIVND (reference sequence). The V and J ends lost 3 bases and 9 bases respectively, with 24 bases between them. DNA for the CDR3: TGTGCCAGTAGTATGGGAGAGGCAGGTGGGCTTCTCGTGCCCCAGCATTTT. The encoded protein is CASSMGEAGGLLVPQHF.

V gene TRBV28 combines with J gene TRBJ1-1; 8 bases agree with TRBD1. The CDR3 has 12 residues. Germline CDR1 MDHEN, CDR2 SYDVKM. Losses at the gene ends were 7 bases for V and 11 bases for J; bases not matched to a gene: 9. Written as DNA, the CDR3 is TGTGCCAGCACCACCTGGTACAGGGGGGCTTTCTTT. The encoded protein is CASTTWYRGAFF. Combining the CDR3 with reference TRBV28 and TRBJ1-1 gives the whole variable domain DVKVTQSSRYLVKRTGEKVFLECVQDMDHENMFWYRQDPGLGLRLIYFSYDVKMKEKGDIPEGYSVSREKKERFSLILESASTNQTSMYLCASTTWYRGAFFGQGTRLTVV.

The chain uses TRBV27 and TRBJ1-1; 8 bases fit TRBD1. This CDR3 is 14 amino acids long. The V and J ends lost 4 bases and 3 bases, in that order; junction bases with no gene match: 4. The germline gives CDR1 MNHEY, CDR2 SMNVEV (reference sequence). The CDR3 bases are TGTGCCAGCAGTTCCCGGACAGGGCACACTGAAGCTTTCTTT. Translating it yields CASSSRTGHTEAFF.

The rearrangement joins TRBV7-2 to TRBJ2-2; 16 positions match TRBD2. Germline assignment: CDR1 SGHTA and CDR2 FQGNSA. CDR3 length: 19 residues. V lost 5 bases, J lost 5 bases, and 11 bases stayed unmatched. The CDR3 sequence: CASSPPGLAGGPGTGELFF. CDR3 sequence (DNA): TGTGCCAGCAGCCCCCCGGGACTAGCGGGAGGGCCGGGTACCGGGGAGCTGTTTTTT.

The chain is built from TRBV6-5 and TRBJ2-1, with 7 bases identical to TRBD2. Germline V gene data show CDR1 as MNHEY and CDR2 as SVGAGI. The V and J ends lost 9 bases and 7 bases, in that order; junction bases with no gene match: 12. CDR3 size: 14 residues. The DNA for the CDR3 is TGTGCCAGTAGAGGAAGCGGGAAAGGGAATGAGCAGTTCTTC. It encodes CASRGSGKGNEQFF.

The CDR3 DNA follows: TGTGCCAGCAGGAGCAGCGGGAGGGTAGAGGAGACCCAGTACTTC. It yields the protein CASRSSGRVEETQYF. The rearrangement links TRBV7-2 to TRBJ2-5; 10 bases match TRBD2. Germline V lookup: CDR1 SGHTA, CDR2 FQGNSA. V shed 6 bases, J shed 5 bases, and the junction held 9 bases outside the gene matches. CDR3 length: 15 amino acids. Using reference TRBV7-2 and TRBJ2-5 for the parts outside the CDR3, the full variable domain is GAGVSQSPSNKVTEKGKDVELRCDPISGHTALYWYRQSLGQGLEFLIYFQGNSAPDKSGLPSDRFSAERTGGSVSTLTIQRTQQEDSAVYLCASRSSGRVEETQYFGPGTRLLVL.

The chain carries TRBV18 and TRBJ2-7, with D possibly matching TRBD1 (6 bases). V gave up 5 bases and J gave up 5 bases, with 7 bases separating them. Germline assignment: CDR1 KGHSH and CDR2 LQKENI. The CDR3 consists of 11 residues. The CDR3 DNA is TGTGCCAGCTCAGAGGGGGACGAGCAGTACTTC. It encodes CASSEGDEQYF.

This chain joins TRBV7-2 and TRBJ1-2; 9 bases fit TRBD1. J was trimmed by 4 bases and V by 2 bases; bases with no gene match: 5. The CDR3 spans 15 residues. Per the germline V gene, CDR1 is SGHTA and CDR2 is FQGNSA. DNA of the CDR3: TGTGCCAGCAGCTTAACAGGGGGCGAAGGCTATGGCTACACCTTC. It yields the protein CASSLTGGEGYGYTF.

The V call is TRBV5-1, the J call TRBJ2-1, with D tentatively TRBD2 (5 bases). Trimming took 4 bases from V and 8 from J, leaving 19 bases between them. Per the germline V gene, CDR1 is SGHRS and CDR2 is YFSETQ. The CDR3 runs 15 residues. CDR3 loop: CASSTSEGAGDEQFF. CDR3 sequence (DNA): TGCGCCAGCAGCACCTCTGAGGGCGCCGGGGATGAGCAGTTCTTC.

This CDR3 reads CASSTGGYEQYF. The CDR3 nucleotides are TGTGCCAGTTCGACAGGGGGCTACGAGCAGTACTTC. This rearrangement joins TRBV6-5 to TRBJ2-7; 9 positions match TRBD1. This CDR3 is 12 amino acids long. Germline values: CDR1 MNHEY, CDR2 SVGAGI. V lost 9 bases and J lost 3; bases outside the gene matches: 3.

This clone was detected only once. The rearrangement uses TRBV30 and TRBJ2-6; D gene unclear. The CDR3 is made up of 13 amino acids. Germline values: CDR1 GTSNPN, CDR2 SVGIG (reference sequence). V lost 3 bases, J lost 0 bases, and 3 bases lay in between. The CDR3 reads CAWSRSGANVLTF. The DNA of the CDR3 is TGTGCCTGGAGCCGCTCTGGGGCCAACGTCCTGACTTTC. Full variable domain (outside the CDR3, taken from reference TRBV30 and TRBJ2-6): SQTIHQWPATLVQPVGSPLSLECTVEGTSNPNLYWYRQAAGRGLQLLFYSVGIGQISSEVPQNLSASRPQDRQFILSSKKLLLSDSGFYLCAWSRSGANVLTFGAGSRLTVL.

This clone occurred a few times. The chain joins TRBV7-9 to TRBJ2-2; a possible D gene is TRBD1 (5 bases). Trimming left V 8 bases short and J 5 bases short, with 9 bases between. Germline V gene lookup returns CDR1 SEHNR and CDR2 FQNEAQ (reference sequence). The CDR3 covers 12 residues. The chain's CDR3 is CASVRGTGELFF. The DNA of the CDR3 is TGTGCCAGCGTAAGGGGAACCGGGGAGCTGTTTTTT.

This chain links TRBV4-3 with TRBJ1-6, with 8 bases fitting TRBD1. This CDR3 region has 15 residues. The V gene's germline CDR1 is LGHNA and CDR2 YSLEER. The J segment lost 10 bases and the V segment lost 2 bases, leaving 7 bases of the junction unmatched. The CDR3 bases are TGCGCCAGCAGCCAACGGGGACAGGAAGAATCACCCCTCCACTTT. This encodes CASSQRGQEESPLHF.

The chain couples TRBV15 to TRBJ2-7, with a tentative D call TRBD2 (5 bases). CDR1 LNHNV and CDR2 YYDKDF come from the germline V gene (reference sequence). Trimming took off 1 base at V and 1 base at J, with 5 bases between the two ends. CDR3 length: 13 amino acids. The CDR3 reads CATSRGTSYEQYF. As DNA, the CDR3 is TGTGCCACCAGCAGAGGGACTTCCTACGAGCAGTACTTC.

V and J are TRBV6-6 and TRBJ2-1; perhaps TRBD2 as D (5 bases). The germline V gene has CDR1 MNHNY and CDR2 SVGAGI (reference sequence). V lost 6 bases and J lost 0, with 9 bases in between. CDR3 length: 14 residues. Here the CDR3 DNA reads TGTGCCAGCAGGTTAGCGAGCTCCTACAATGAGCAGTTCTTC. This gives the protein CASRLASSYNEQFF.

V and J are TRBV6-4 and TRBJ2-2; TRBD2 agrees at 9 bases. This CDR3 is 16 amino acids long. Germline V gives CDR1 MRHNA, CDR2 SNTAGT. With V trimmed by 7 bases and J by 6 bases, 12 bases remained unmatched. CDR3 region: CASMKKGGRASGELFF. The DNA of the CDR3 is TGTGCCAGCATGAAGAAGGGCGGGAGGGCGTCCGGGGAGCTGTTTTTT.

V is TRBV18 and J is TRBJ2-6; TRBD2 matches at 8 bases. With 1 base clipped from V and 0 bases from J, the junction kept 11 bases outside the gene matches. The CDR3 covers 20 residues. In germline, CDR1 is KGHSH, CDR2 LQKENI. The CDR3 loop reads CASSPRGGAGGGSGANVLTF. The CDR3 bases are TGTGCCAGCTCACCACGAGGTGGGGCGGGAGGAGGCTCTGGGGCCAACGTCCTGACTTTC.

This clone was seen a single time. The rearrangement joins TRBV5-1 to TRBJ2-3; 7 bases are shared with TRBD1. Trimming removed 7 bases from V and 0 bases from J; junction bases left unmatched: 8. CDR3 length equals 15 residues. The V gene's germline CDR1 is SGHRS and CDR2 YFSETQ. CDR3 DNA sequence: TGCGCCAGCCGACCCGGGACAGCTAGCACAGATACGCAGTATTTT. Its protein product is CASRPGTASTDTQYF.

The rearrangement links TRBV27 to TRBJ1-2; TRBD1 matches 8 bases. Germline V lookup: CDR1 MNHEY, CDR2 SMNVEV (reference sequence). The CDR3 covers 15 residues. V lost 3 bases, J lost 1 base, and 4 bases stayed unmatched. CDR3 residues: CASSLAGGINYGYTF. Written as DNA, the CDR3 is TGTGCCAGCAGTTTGGCAGGGGGCATTAACTATGGCTACACCTTC.

The CDR3 loop is CASSPSSSGTPYEQYF. CDR3 sequence (DNA): TGCGCCAGCAGCCCCTCGAGTAGCGGGACTCCCTACGAGCAGTACTTC. The chain employs TRBV5-1 and TRBJ2-7; 8 bases align to TRBD2. The trim removed 4 bases at V and 2 bases at J, leaving 11 bases unmatched. This CDR3 has 16 residues. Germline loops: CDR1 SGHRS, CDR2 YFSETQ.